This T cell receptor (beta chain) came from a study of CD8 T cells in Susac syndrome. The authors reverse transcribed roughly 0.45 to 1 ug RNA with random hexamers. Amplification of TCR beta CDR3 by immunoSEQ multiplex PCR spanned 54 Vbeta and 13 Jbeta. MiXCR, run by TCRdb on the immunoSEQ multiplex PCR reads, gives a single entry per CDR3 protein. The sample lists 140,000 to 150,000 distinct CDR3 sequences; around 96% were seen once. Study-level results: The TCR sequencing and HLA analysis in the study involved a relatively small number of individuals, as the study acknowledged.

Details on this clonotype: The antigen is not known.

V was pared by 2 bases and J by 5 bases, with 4 bases of the junction left unmatched. The CDR3 runs to 15 residues. Germline V gene lookup returns CDR1 SNHLY and CDR2 FYNNEI. TCR beta sequencing covered blood CD8+ and CD4+ T cells. Negative isolation yielded CD8+ and CD4+ T cells; FACS enriched TEMRA cells. Sequences were obtained from CD4+ T cells from PBMCs. V usage is TRBV2 and J usage is TRBJ1-1; 11 positions agree with TRBD1. This TCR was recovered from a human donor with multiple sclerosis. The CDR3 bases are TGTGCCAGCAGTGAAAGGGACAGGGGGAGGACTGAAGCTTTCTTT. Translating it yields CASSERDRGRTEAFF.